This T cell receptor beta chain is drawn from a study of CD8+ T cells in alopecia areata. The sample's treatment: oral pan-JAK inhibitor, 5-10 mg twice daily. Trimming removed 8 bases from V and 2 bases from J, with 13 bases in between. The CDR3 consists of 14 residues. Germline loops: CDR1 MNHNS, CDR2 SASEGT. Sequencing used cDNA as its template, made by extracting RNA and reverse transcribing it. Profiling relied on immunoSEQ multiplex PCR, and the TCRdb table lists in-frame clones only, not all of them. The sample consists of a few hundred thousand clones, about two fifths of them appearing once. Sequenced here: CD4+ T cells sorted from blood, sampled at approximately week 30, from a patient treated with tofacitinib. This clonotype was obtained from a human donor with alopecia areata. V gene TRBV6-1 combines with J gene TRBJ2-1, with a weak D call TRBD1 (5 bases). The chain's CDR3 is CASQTDLAYNEQFF. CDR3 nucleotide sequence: TGTGCCAGCCAGACAGACCTTGCCTACAATGAGCAGTTCTTC.